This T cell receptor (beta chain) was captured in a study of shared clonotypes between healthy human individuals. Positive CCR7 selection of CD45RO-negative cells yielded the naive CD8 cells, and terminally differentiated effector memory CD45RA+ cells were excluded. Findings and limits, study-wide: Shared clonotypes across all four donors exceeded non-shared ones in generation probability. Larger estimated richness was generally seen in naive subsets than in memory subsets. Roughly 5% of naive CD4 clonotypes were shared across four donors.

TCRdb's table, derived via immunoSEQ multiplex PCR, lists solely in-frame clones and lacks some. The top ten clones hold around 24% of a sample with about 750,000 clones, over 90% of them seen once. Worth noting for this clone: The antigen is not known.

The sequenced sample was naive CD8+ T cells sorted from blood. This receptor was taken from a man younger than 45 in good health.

The CDR3 protein is CASSPTPYSNQPQHF. CDR3 DNA sequence: TGTGCCAGCAGCCCCACGCCCTATAGCAATCAGCCCCAGCATTTT. This chain uses TRBV6-5 with TRBJ1-5; D gene unclear. This CDR3 is built from 15 residues. Germline V gives CDR1 MNHEY, CDR2 SVGAGI. V was trimmed by 6 bases and J by 0 bases, leaving 12 bases between them.